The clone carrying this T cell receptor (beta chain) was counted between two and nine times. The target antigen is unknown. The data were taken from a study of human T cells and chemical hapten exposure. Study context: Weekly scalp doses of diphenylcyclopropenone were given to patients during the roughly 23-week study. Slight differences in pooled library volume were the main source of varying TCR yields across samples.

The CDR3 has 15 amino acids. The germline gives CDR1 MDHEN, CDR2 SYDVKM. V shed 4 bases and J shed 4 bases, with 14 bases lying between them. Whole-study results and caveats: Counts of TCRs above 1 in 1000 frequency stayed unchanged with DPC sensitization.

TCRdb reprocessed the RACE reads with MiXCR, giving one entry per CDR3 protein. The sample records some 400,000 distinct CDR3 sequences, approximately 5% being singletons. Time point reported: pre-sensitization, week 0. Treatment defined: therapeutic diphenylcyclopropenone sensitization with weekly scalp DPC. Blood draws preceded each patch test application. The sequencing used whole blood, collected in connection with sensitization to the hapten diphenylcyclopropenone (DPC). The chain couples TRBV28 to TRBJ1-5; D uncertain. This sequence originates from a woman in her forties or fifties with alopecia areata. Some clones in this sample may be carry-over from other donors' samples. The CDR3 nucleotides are TGTGCCAGCAGTTCCGACACGTTTGGGAATCAGCCCCAGCATTTT. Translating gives CASSSDTFGNQPQHF.